This TCR beta chain was recorded in a study of regulatory T cells in long-lasting Graves disease (dated by TCRdb to the early 2020s). Study-wide context: Antithyroid drugs had been taken for less than 3 months by newly diagnosed Graves' disease patients. A total of roughly 35 samples underwent TCR sequencing: around 13 from persistent and some 20 from newly diagnosed Graves' disease patients. The study was conducted in China and was registered as a clinical trial. This study used TCR sequencing and RNA sequencing of peripheral blood to compare persistent Graves' disease patients against newly diagnosed Graves' disease patients. Results the study describes overall, beyond this receptor: Persistent Graves' disease patients showed lower TCR Shannon entropy and fewer highly expanded clones than newly diagnosed patients, suggesting clonal expansion. The study examined only peripheral blood because the primary lesion, thyroid tissue, could not be accessed. Preferential use of TRBV28, TRBJ1-2 and TRBJ2-5 was observed in persistent disease, whereas TRBV20-1 and TRBJ2-1 were favored in newly diagnosed disease. More public clonotypes were shared among persistent patients (over 2,500) than among newly diagnosed patients (more than 900). As a limitation, the authors acknowledged that the small sample size may reduce accuracy. Sequencing and analysis were limited to the TCR beta chain.

Comment on this clonotype: Its specific antigen is unknown. Base quality data are lacking; no much larger clone is found one base away.

Library prep was done by multiplex PCR. Instrument used: Illumina HiSeq 4000. iRepertoire HTBI primers and Arm-PCR amplification of CDR3 regions were used to construct TCR beta libraries. Before sequencing, the PCR products underwent gel purification. As for the authors' bioinformatics: Gene usage analysis of CDR3 amino acid clonotypes used the roughly 62 TRBV and 14 to 15 TRBJ segments found across samples. Filtered high-quality paired reads were merged into contigs using COPE and FqMerger. BLAST was used to align contigs to IMGT TRBV, TRBD and TRBJ reference genes, and CDR3 was defined according to IMGT. Clonotypes above 0.1% frequency were classified as highly expanded clones. Repertoire diversity was measured by Shannon entropy, and V-J evenness by the Gini coefficient. A clonotype found in more than one individual was treated as public. TCRdb redid the processing of the public reads, applying fastp at Q25 and MiXCR, and retained in-frame beta chains. Identical CDR3 proteins give one entry, which carries the most common genes and DNA. What appears here as the V and J calls and clone size reflects TCRdb's work, not the paper's. The sample table shows around 320,000 distinct CDR3 sequences, and 16% are seen once. 25% to 30% of the sample is held by the ten biggest clonotypes.

CDR1 and CDR2 were assigned from the germline V gene as MDHEN and SYDVKM. V lost 6 bases and J lost 2 bases; the stretch between them is 15 bases long. The CDR3, from cysteine to phenylalanine, totals 15 residues. The retained sequence is limited to the CDR3, 45 bases, with the frame set at the first base. This specimen's time point label, interpreted: newly diagnosed GD, antithyroid drugs for less than 3 months. For both TCR sequencing and RNA sequencing, RNA was extracted from PBMCs using TRIzol. The diagnosis of Graves' disease was made according to American Thyroid Association guidelines. Patients for the study were recruited at an endocrinology department in Xi'an, China. Each patient gave approximately 9.7 milliliters of peripheral blood, collected in an EDTA anticoagulant tube. Ficoll Paque Plus density gradient separation was used to isolate PBMCs, and no further T cell sorting was done. RNA quality was checked with an Agilent 2100 Bioanalyzer and agarose gel, and concentration with a NanoDrop 2000.

The sample was also linked to a second study, of T cells in Graves' hyperthyroidism and ophthalmopathy. Taken from the second paper: Graves' hyperthyroidism was defined as stable when no progression to ophthalmopathy occurred over 18 months of follow-up. Hyperthyroidism patients were newly diagnosed, had a disease duration of under 2 months, and were aged 18 to 65 years. Any patient with an uncontrolled infection, another autoimmune disease, pregnancy or lactation was excluded. Diagnoses relied on clinical symptoms, serum thyroxine and TRAb, thyroid ultrasound and orbital computed tomography. For the first round of RT-PCR on the TCR CDR3, the HTBI primer set was used together with the Qiagen OneStep RT-PCR kit. Most expanded thyroid clonotypes (frequency above 0.001) were also detected in blood, suggesting blood repertoires may reflect thyroid immune responses. A model built on a 13 V-J signature distinguished ophthalmopathy from stable hyperthyroidism, reaching about 89% sensitivity and approximately 83% specificity in cross-validation and 80%/75% in testing. In validation, the model predicted progression to ophthalmopathy with approximately 71% sensitivity and over 72% specificity, a median of roughly seven months before onset. To identify distinguishing TCR V-J signatures, a discovery cohort of 100 or so patients was used, comprising some 45 with Graves' ophthalmopathy and 55 to 65 with stable Graves' hyperthyroidism. An independent validation cohort of under 20 hyperthyroidism patients and about 16 patients who later progressed to ophthalmopathy tested prospective prediction of ophthalmopathy. For training and testing, the roughly 100 patients in the discovery cohort were randomly divided in a 7:3 ratio. The study also compared thyroid tissue and blood T-cell repertoires from five or six Graves' hyperthyroidism patients. After sampling, hyperthyroidism patients received methimazole starting at 30 mg daily, and ophthalmopathy patients received high-dose intravenous methylprednisolone. Libraries were constructed in a second round of multiplex PCR, after which size selection and purification were carried out. Libraries were sequenced paired-end with 100 bp reads on an Illumina HiSeq2000. SOAPnuke was used to process the raw data, with reads discarded if the reads contained adapters or uncalled bases, had a mean Phred below 15, or lacked an exact constant-primer or identifier match. High-quality paired reads were merged using COPE v1.2.5, and each unique nucleotide sequence was defined as a clonotype. MiTCR v1.1 was used to align clonotypes to the IMGT TRBV, TRBD and TRBJ reference segments. Analysis was restricted to V-J combinations with a frequency above 0.0001, which covered just over 98% of repertoires. A TCS score was defined as the ratio of F50 (clonal expansion) to E x V (chaos), with BLOSUM62-based TCRdist applied between CDR3 peptides within each V-J. Welch's t-statistics and random forest reduced 500 to 550 V-J features to 13, which were used in a naive Bayes classifier (R e1071). Sample size was not statistically predetermined, and blinding of investigators to group allocation was not performed. The paper describes TCR Vbeta CDR3 sequencing of 135 peripheral blood samples, made up of 43 ophthalmopathy patients, 70 to 75 hyperthyroidism patients and 17 progressor patients.

Recombination connected TRBV28 to TRBJ2-3, with a tentative D call of TRBD1 or TRBD2, each matching 5 bases. Sequencing used peripheral blood mononuclear cells (PBMCs), obtained at new diagnosis, from a patient treated with antithyroid drugs. This receptor was identified in a man aged 40-49 years with Graves disease. Donor details come from another sample of the same person, matched by shared clones. This receptor has the CDR3 CASSWVGGYTDTQYF. The sequenced DNA is TGTGCCAGCAGCTGGGTTGGGGGATACACAGATACGCAGTATTTT.